Below are 31 T cell receptor beta chains sequenced from a single sample in a study of cytomegalovirus exposure and HLA in healthy donors. Both 60 Vbeta primers and 13 Jbeta primers went into the PCR. Profiling relied on immunoSEQ multiplex PCR, and the TCRdb table lists in-frame clones only, not all of them. The table shows some 99,000 clones, with under 80% occurring only once. The sample taken for sequencing was PBMCs. These receptors all come from a man aged 35 to 55 in good health and CMV-seronegative.

The chain couples TRBV6-5 to TRBJ2-5; 7 nucleotides align to TRBD1. This CDR3 is 15 amino acids long. V lost 8 bases to trimming and J lost 4 bases; unmatched junction nucleotides: 13. Germline-derived CDR1 and CDR2 are MNHEY and SVGAGI. The CDR3 coding sequence is TGTGCCAGCGCCGCCCTAGGGGGCTCGGTAGAGACCCAGTACTTC. This sequence encodes CASAALGGSVETQYF.

This clone was seen once. This sequence joins TRBV7-3 and TRBJ2-1; D possibly corresponds to TRBD1 (6 bases). CDR3 length equals 14 residues. Germline CDR1 reads SGHTA; CDR2 reads FQGTGA. The V gene lost 5 bases and the J gene lost 0 bases, with 8 bases spanning the gap. The CDR3 DNA is TGTGCCAGCAGCCCGGACAGCTCCTACAATGAGCAGTTCTTC. Translation gives CASSPDSSYNEQFF.

This clone has a handful of counts. The V and J genes are TRBV4-1 and TRBJ2-1, with a weak D call TRBD2 (6 bases). V was pared by 1 base and J by 5 bases, with 18 bases between. The CDR3 length is 17 residues. Germline lookup yields CDR1 MGHRA and CDR2 YSYEKL. CDR3 in amino acids: CASSQGTPFGGDNEQFF. For the CDR3, the DNA is TGCGCCAGCAGCCAAGGGACTCCTTTCGGAGGGGACAATGAGCAGTTCTTC.

This chain joins TRBV11-2 and TRBJ2-5; D possibly corresponds to TRBD1 (5 bases). This CDR3 has 14 residues. Germline values: CDR1 SGHAT, CDR2 FQNNGV. Between the trimmed V and J ends, which lost 7 bases and 3 bases, there was a span of 15 bases. The chain's CDR3 is CASTPGRVKETQYF. For the CDR3, the DNA is TGTGCCAGCACGCCGGGCAGGGTGAAAGAGACCCAGTACTTC. The complete variable domain, with remaining parts taken from reference TRBV11-2 and TRBJ2-5, reads EAGVAQSPRYKIIEKRQSVAFWCNPISGHATLYWYQQILGQGPKLLIQFQNNGVVDDSQLPKDRFSAERLKGVDSTLKIQPAKLEDSAVYLCASTPGRVKETQYFGPGTRLLVL.

As to this clone: The same CDR3 arises from other DNA sequences in this sample as well. J is TRBJ2-5 and V is TRBV28; tentative D call: TRBD1 (6 bases). Per the germline V gene, CDR1 is MDHEN and CDR2 is SYDVKM. This CDR3 has 15 amino acids. V lost 5 bases to trimming and J lost 2 bases, with 15 bases between them. As DNA, the CDR3 is TGTGCCAGCAGTCTGTTGACAGGCCCACAAGAGACCCAGTACTTC. Protein product: CASSLLTGPQETQYF.

V and J are TRBV10-2 and TRBJ2-1; TRBD2 might be the D (6 bases). The CDR3 runs to 16 residues. The V end lost 4 bases, the J end lost 6 bases, and 19 bases lay between the germline ends. Germline V gives CDR1 WSHSY, CDR2 SAAADI. The CDR3 region is CASSAHLLTRINEQFF. CDR3 bases: TGCGCCAGCAGTGCCCACCTCTTGACTAGGATCAATGAGCAGTTCTTC.

About this clone itself: The same CDR3 arises from other DNA sequences in this sample as well. The genes are TRBV5-4 and TRBJ2-7; D is perhaps TRBD2 (5 bases). The CDR3 sequence is 15 residues long. V lost 4 bases, J lost 5 bases, and 19 bases lay in between. CDR1 and CDR2 (germline): SGHNT, YYREEE (reference sequence). CDR3: CASSAGLGVRHEQYF. CDR3 nucleotides: TGTGCCAGCAGCGCCGGACTGGGAGTGAGGCACGAGCAGTACTTC.

The chain couples TRBV5-6 to TRBJ2-5; D is unclear. The CDR3 extends over 11 amino acids. V was trimmed by 0 bases and J by 5 bases, leaving 2 bases between them. The V gene's germline CDR1 is SGHDT and CDR2 YYEEEE. CDR3 sequence (DNA): TGTGCCAGCAGCTTGGCTGAGACCCAGTACTTC. Translation: CASSLAETQYF.

This clone has only a few counts. The chain recombines TRBV28 with TRBJ2-3, with D possibly being TRBD1 (6 bases). CDR1 MDHEN and CDR2 SYDVKM come from the germline V gene. This CDR3 is built from 13 residues. V lost 6 bases and J lost 8, with 15 bases in between. For the CDR3, the DNA is TGTGCCAGCAGCTTCGTGGTAGGGGGTACGCAGTATTTT. Translation: CASSFVVGGTQYF.

This clone showed up just a few times. The chain carries TRBV28 and TRBJ2-1; TRBD2 might be the D (5 bases). Germline CDR1 is MDHEN and CDR2 is SYDVKM. V was trimmed by 5 bases and J by 5 bases, leaving 10 bases between them. The CDR3 sequence is 13 residues long. The CDR3, as DNA: TGTGCCAGCAGTCGGCGACTACACAATGAGCAGTTCTTC. Protein sequence: CASSRRLHNEQFF.

The chain has TRBV5-6 and TRBJ2-2, with no clear D. V was cut by 4 bases and J by 8 bases, with 12 bases left in between. The germline V gene has CDR1 SGHDT and CDR2 YYEEEE. This CDR3 is 13 amino acids long. The CDR3 sequence: CASSGEELGELFF. The CDR3 DNA is TGTGCCAGCAGCGGTGAAGAGCTAGGGGAGCTGTTTTTT.

This chain joins TRBV7-9 and TRBJ2-7, with a possible D match to TRBD2 (7 bases). The CDR3 is 13 amino acids. Trimming cost V 8 bases and J 3 bases, with 14 bases left between them. Germline V CDR1 and CDR2: SEHNR, FQNEAQ (reference sequence). The CDR3 reads CASGGGVLYEQYF. CDR3 coding DNA: TGTGCCAGCGGAGGGGGGGTTCTCTACGAGCAGTACTTC.

The rearrangement joins TRBV4-1 to TRBJ2-5; tentative D call: TRBD2 (6 bases). This CDR3 has 14 amino acids. Trimming stripped 5 bases from V and 5 bases from J, with 15 bases between. CDR1 MGHRA and CDR2 YSYEKL come from the germline V gene. Written as DNA, the CDR3 is TGCGCCAGCAGCAAGGCGGAGGGTGTGGAGACCCAGTACTTC. Amino acids: CASSKAEGVETQYF.

The rearrangement joins TRBV30 to TRBJ2-5; TRBD2 might be the D (5 bases). Per germline, CDR1 GTSNPN and CDR2 SVGIG (reference sequence). V was shortened by 5 bases and J by 5 bases, with 18 bases between the two germline ends. There are 14 residues in the CDR3. The CDR3 bases are TGTGCCTGGGGAGGCCTCCCTGGGTTGGAGACCCAGTACTTC. It specifies CAWGGLPGLETQYF.

V is TRBV9 and J is TRBJ2-7; 13 nucleotides line up with TRBD2. Germline trimming cut 3 bases from V and 1 base from J; bases unmatched to any gene: 4. Looked up from germline, CDR1 is SGDLS and CDR2 is YYNGEE. The CDR3 runs to 16 residues. CDR3 amino acids: CASSGGTSGISYEQYF. CDR3 sequence (DNA): TGTGCCAGCAGCGGTGGGACTAGCGGGATTTCCTACGAGCAGTACTTC.

The CDR3 here is CASSPRARSDRGNEQFF. CDR3 bases: TGTGCCAGCTCACCAAGGGCCCGATCGGACAGGGGCAATGAGCAGTTCTTC. V usage is TRBV18 and J usage is TRBJ2-1; the match to TRBD1 covers 9 bases. Germline loops: CDR1 KGHSH, CDR2 LQKENI. The CDR3 runs to 17 residues. V was pared by 2 bases and J by 6 bases, with 11 bases of the junction left unmatched.

The rearrangement links TRBV28 to TRBJ1-1; D remains unclear. Germline-derived CDR1 and CDR2 are MDHEN and SYDVKM. V was cut by 6 bases and J by 12 bases, with 20 bases left in between. The CDR3 is made up of 13 amino acids. CDR3 nucleotide sequence: TGTGCCAGCAGCCTCCCCCAGGCGATGGAATCTTTCTTT. Its translation: CASSLPQAMESFF.

The chain employs TRBV27 and TRBJ2-7, with D maybe TRBD2 (5 bases). Germline CDR1 MNHEY, CDR2 SMNVEV (reference sequence). V lost 8 bases and J 7 bases, leaving 24 bases between the germline ends. The CDR3 has 15 amino acids. The CDR3 is CASRRDVLGVREQYF. CDR3 nucleotides: TGTGCCAGCCGCCGTGATGTTCTGGGAGTGCGAGAGCAGTACTTC.

The chain joins TRBV4-1 to TRBJ2-5; 9 positions match TRBD2. CDR3 size: 15 residues. Germline lookup yields CDR1 MGHRA and CDR2 YSYEKL. Trimming removed 1 base from V and 7 bases from J; junction bases left unmatched: 7. CDR3 protein: CASSQVAGGRGTQYF. CDR3 nucleotides: TGCGCCAGCAGCCAAGTGGCGGGGGGGCGGGGGACCCAGTACTTC.

The genes are TRBV7-8 and TRBJ1-1; 7 nucleotides line up with TRBD1. Germline CDR1 is SGHVS and CDR2 is FQNEAQ. V lost 5 bases, J lost 1 base, and 10 bases stayed unmatched. This CDR3 comprises 16 residues. The CDR3 sequence is CASSPDTTGPNTEAFF. The CDR3 DNA sequence: TGTGCCAGCAGCCCCGACACGACAGGGCCGAACACTGAAGCTTTCTTT.

This clone was detected a few times. The CDR3 here is CSVERGVNTEAFF. The CDR3 DNA sequence: TGCAGCGTTGAGCGGGGGGTGAACACTGAAGCTTTCTTT. V gene TRBV29-1 combines with J gene TRBJ1-1; possible D gene TRBD1, 5 bases. V lost 3 bases to trimming and J lost 0 bases, with 8 bases between them. The length of the CDR3 is 13 residues. CDR1 and CDR2 (germline): SQVTM, ANQGSEA.

There are a few counts of this clone. The chain is built from TRBV4-3 and TRBJ2-7; possible D gene TRBD1, 6 bases. The CDR3 sequence is 13 residues long. Trimming took 3 bases from V and 5 from J, leaving 11 bases between them. Germline lookup yields CDR1 LGHNA and CDR2 YSLEER. The CDR3 DNA reads as TGCGCCAGCAGCCAGACAACAGGGAACGAGCAGTACTTC. Protein sequence: CASSQTTGNEQYF.

The rearrangement links TRBV6-4 to TRBJ2-6, with a possible D match to TRBD1 (6 bases). V was cut by 7 bases and J by 3 bases, with 16 bases left in between. The CDR3 is 16 residues long. CDR1 is MRHNA, CDR2 SNTAGT, per germline. The CDR3 spells CASKDSRLGGANVLTF. The DNA for the CDR3 is TGTGCCAGCAAGGACAGCCGCCTAGGTGGGGCCAACGTCCTGACTTTC.

The V and J genes are TRBV28 and TRBJ2-7; D may be TRBD2 (6 bases). Germline assignment: CDR1 MDHEN and CDR2 SYDVKM. The CDR3 consists of 15 residues. V dropped 3 bases and J dropped 6 bases, with 18 bases sitting between them. DNA of the CDR3: TGTGCCAGCAGTTTGGACGGGGGAGTGGGCCGCGAGCAGTACTTC. Protein sequence: CASSLDGGVGREQYF.

In its sample, this clone was seen a few times. The junction does not match germline at one end; this may be a read error. V and J are TRBV4-2 and TRBJ2-1; perhaps TRBD2 as D (6 bases). This CDR3 is 12 amino acids long. The germline V gene encodes CDR1 LGHNA and CDR2 YNFKEQ. Written as DNA, the CDR3 is TGTGCCAGCAGCCAAGAACAGAGCGGGCGACTCTTC. It specifies CASSQEQSGRLF.

This clone showed up just once. This chain connects TRBV9 to TRBJ2-3, with 10 bases fitting TRBD2. CDR1 and CDR2 from the germline V gene are SGDLS and YYNGEE. This CDR3 contains 17 residues. Unmatched junction bases numbered 7, after V lost 0 bases and J lost 3 bases. The CDR3 coding sequence is TGTGCCAGCAGCGTAGGGAGTCTAGCGGGAGTAACAGATACGCAGTATTTT. It codes for CASSVGSLAGVTDTQYF. Variable domain in full (rest from reference TRBV9 and TRBJ2-3): DSGVTQTPKHLITATGQRVTLRCSPRSGDLSVYWYQQSLDQGLQFLIQYYNGEERAKGNILERFSAQQFPDLHSELNLSSLELGDSALYFCASSVGSLAGVTDTQYFGPGTRLTVL.

This clone was counted a few times. The chain employs TRBV30 and TRBJ1-3, with a tentative D call TRBD1 (5 bases). Looked up from germline, CDR1 is GTSNPN and CDR2 is SVGIG (reference sequence). The CDR3 runs to 12 residues. V lost 5 bases, J lost 4 bases, and 9 bases lay in between. This CDR3 reads CAWADIGNTIYF. DNA of the CDR3: TGTGCCTGGGCGGACATAGGAAACACCATATATTTT.

This clone came up once. This rearrangement joins TRBV21-1 to TRBJ2-7; the D call of TRBD1 is as the table states it, not checked on the DNA. TRBV21-1 is classified as a pseudogene. CDR3 length: 15 amino acids. CDR3 sequence reads: CASSKLGQGRHEQYF. CDR3 nucleotides: TGTGCCAGCAGCAAACTAGGACAGGGTAGGCACGAGCAGTACTTC.

Concerning this clone itself: Mismatch with germline at one junction end may stem from a read error. V and J are TRBV10-1 and TRBJ2-7; 12 nucleotides match TRBD2. The CDR3 runs 15 residues. Germline-derived CDR1 and CDR2 are WNHNN and SYGVQD (reference sequence). The CDR3 is CASSSSGRASHEQYF. In DNA, the CDR3 is TGCGCCAGCAGTTCTAGCGGGAGGGCCTCCCACGAGCAGTACTTC.

This clone was recorded a few times. The V and J genes are TRBV5-4 and TRBJ2-1, with 10 bases lining up with TRBD1. CDR1 and CDR2 from the germline V gene are SGHNT and YYREEE (reference sequence). The CDR3 has 15 amino acids. The V gene end was trimmed by 7 bases and the J gene end by 2 bases; junction bases not matched to a gene: 6. CDR3 in amino acids: CASARDRGPYNEQFF. The CDR3 DNA reads TGTGCCAGCGCCCGGGACAGGGGTCCCTACAATGAGCAGTTCTTC.

V and J are TRBV4-1 and TRBJ2-7; the match to TRBD1 covers 9 bases. The germline gives CDR1 MGHRA, CDR2 YSYEKL. CDR3 length equals 16 residues. The ends lost 1 base at V and 2 bases at J; junction bases unmatched: 6. CDR3 amino acids: CASSQAQDRGAYEQYF. CDR3 bases: TGCGCCAGCAGCCAAGCCCAAGACAGGGGGGCCTACGAGCAGTACTTC.